The 23 T cell receptor beta chains below were found in one sample sequenced in a study of PD-1 blockade in classical Hodgkin lymphoma (dated by TCRdb to 2018 to 2020). The method behind the library was the immunoSEQ multiplex PCR assay. This immuneACCESS table, as held by TCRdb, lists in-frame sequences with V and J called but not all clones. Of the missing ones, under half trace to an unresolved V gene in checked studies; the others have no known cause. This sample comprises under 25,000 clones, less than 85% of them detected only once. The ten largest clones capture roughly a sixth of the sample. The time point tag for this specimen amounts to: cycle 2 day 1 (C2D1) of nivolumab. Every trial patient had relapsed after autologous stem cell transplantation, and cohorts A, B and C differed in prior brentuximab vedotin exposure. This material consisted of peripheral blood mononuclear cells (PBMCs), taken before the second cycle of nivolumab. These receptors all come from a human donor with classical Hodgkin lymphoma.

This clone was seen only a few times. V gene TRBV19 combines with J gene TRBJ1-1; 8 nucleotides line up with TRBD1. Unmatched junction bases numbered 1, after V lost 5 bases and J lost 5 bases. The germline V gene has CDR1 LNHDA and CDR2 SQIVND (reference sequence). The CDR3 totals 12 residues. This CDR3 reads CASSHRGTEAFF. The CDR3 DNA follows: TGTGCCAGTAGTCACAGGGGGACTGAAGCTTTCTTT.

This clone was observed once. This rearrangement joins TRBV18 to TRBJ2-5, with 11 bases that match TRBD2. The germline V gene encodes CDR1 KGHSH and CDR2 LQKENI. This CDR3 is built from 15 residues. The V segment lost 5 bases and the J segment 3 bases; nucleotides outside the gene matches: 5. The CDR3 protein is CASSAGLAEKETQYF. CDR3 DNA: TGTGCCAGCTCAGCGGGACTAGCGGAAAAAGAGACCCAGTACTTC.

The rearrangement links TRBV10-3 to TRBJ1-1; tentative D call: TRBD1 (6 bases). V lost 10 bases, J lost 1 base, and 10 bases lay in between. Germline CDR1 ENHRY, CDR2 SYGVKD. The CDR3 loop spans 12 amino acids. CDR3 nucleotides: TGTGCCAAAGGACAGAAGAACACTGAAGCTTTCTTT. Its translation: CAKGQKNTEAFF.

This sequence joins TRBV28 and TRBJ2-7; 10 bases are shared with TRBD1. CDR1 is MDHEN and CDR2 is SYDVKM in the germline V gene. The CDR3 is 15 amino acids. The junction had 2 bases not matched to a gene; V was cut back by 3 bases and J by 0 bases. CDR3 sequence reads: CASSFDRGLSYEQYF. The CDR3, as DNA: TGTGCCAGCAGTTTCGACAGGGGGCTCTCCTACGAGCAGTACTTC. Combining the CDR3 with reference TRBV28 and TRBJ2-7 gives the whole variable domain DVKVTQSSRYLVKRTGEKVFLECVQDMDHENMFWYRQDPGLGLRLIYFSYDVKMKEKGDIPEGYSVSREKKERFSLILESASTNQTSMYLCASSFDRGLSYEQYFGPGTRLTVT.

This clone was counted a few times. The CDR3 nucleotides read TGTGCCAGCAGTCCCCCCGGGACAGGGAGTCACGGGGCCAACGTCCTGACTTTC. Protein sequence: CASSPPGTGSHGANVLTF. The chain combines TRBV27 with TRBJ2-6, with 9 bases lining up with TRBD1. CDR1 is MNHEY and CDR2 is SMNVEV in the germline V gene (reference sequence). After removal of 5 bases from V and 4 bases from J, the junction contained 12 bases not matched to a gene. The CDR3 is 18 amino acids.

The chain links TRBV6-1 to TRBJ2-5; weak D call: TRBD1 (5 bases). V was shortened by 0 bases and J by 5 bases, with 10 bases between the two germline ends. The CDR3 is 14 amino acids. Germline V gives CDR1 MNHNS, CDR2 SASEGT. CDR3 sequence (DNA): TGTGCCAGCAGTGAAGCGGGGCCAAGGGAGACCCAGTACTTC. The encoded protein is CASSEAGPRETQYF.

J is TRBJ2-1 and V is TRBV2, with 11 bases fitting TRBD2. The J segment lost 2 bases and the V segment lost 6 bases, leaving 3 bases of the junction unmatched. There are 15 residues in the CDR3. Germline V gives CDR1 SNHLY, CDR2 FYNNEI. The CDR3 DNA reads as TGTGCCAGCAGAGTAGCGGGGGGGACCTACAATGAGCAGTTCTTC. Protein: CASRVAGGTYNEQFF.

V gene TRBV5-1 combines with J gene TRBJ2-1, with D unclear. This CDR3 spans 12 amino acids. Germline lookup yields CDR1 SGHRS and CDR2 YFSETQ. V was cut by 1 base and J by 9 bases, with 8 bases left in between. CDR3 DNA: TGCGCCAGCAGCTTGTCTATGGGTGAGCAGTTCTTC. The encoded protein is CASSLSMGEQFF. The variable domain in full, with the rest retrieved from reference TRBV5-1 and TRBJ2-1, is KAGVTQTPRYLIKTRGQQVTLSCSPISGHRSVSWYQQTPGQGLQFLFEYFSETQRNKGNFPGRFSGRQFSNSRSEMNVSTLELGDSALYLCASSLSMGEQFFGPGTRLTVL.

This clone appeared a few times. The chain is built from TRBV6-1 and TRBJ1-5, with D possibly matching TRBD1 (5 bases). The germline V gene has CDR1 MNHNS and CDR2 SASEGT. With 1 base removed from V and 5 bases from J, the gap between germline ends came to 9 bases. The CDR3 has 14 amino acids. The DNA for the CDR3 is TGTGCCAGCAGTGAAGTTGGGGCCTATCAGCCCCAGCATTTT. It translates to CASSEVGAYQPQHF.

The CDR3 loop reads CASSSRLAPYEQYF. The CDR3 DNA reads TGTGCCAGCAGCTCCCGACTGGCCCCCTACGAGCAGTACTTC. The chain has TRBV9 and TRBJ2-7; D call uncertain. Per the germline V gene, CDR1 is SGDLS and CDR2 is YYNGEE. This CDR3 has 14 residues. The V and J ends lost 4 bases and 2 bases respectively, with 13 bases between them.

CDR3 in DNA: TGTGCCAGTCGGCCCCAGGGCGGCGGCACTGAAGCTTTCTTT. Translated: CASRPQGGGTEAFF. The chain carries TRBV27 and TRBJ1-1; TRBD1 might be the D (5 bases). V was shortened by 9 bases and J by 4 bases, with 18 bases between the two germline ends. Germline lookup yields CDR1 MNHEY and CDR2 SMNVEV (reference sequence). The CDR3 runs to 14 residues.

The chain combines TRBV6-5 with TRBJ1-5; 10 nucleotides agree with TRBD1. The germline gives CDR1 MNHEY, CDR2 SVGAGI. V gave up 6 bases and J gave up 6 bases; unmatched junction bases: 5. The CDR3 covers 14 residues. The CDR3 nucleotides read TGTGCCAGCAGCGACAGGGGGCGAGGTCAGCCCCAGCATTTT. Protein product: CASSDRGRGQPQHF.

This chain joins TRBV28 and TRBJ2-6, with 8 bases matching TRBD1. Trimming at V came to 6 bases and at J to 1 base, leaving 8 bases not matched to a gene. The V gene's germline CDR1 is MDHEN and CDR2 SYDVKM. The CDR3 totals 17 residues. CDR3 sequence (DNA): TGTGCCAGCAGCCGGACAGGGACCATATCTGGGGCCAACGTCCTGACTTTC. Its protein is CASSRTGTISGANVLTF.

The chain recombines TRBV19 with TRBJ2-2; TRBD1 matches 7 bases. After removal of 3 bases from V and 3 bases from J, the junction contained 4 bases not matched to a gene. Germline V gene sequence: CDR1 LNHDA, CDR2 SQIVND (reference sequence). The CDR3 is 15 residues long. The CDR3 DNA reads as TGTGCCAGTAGTATCCGGACAGGCGACACCGGGGAGCTGTTTTTT. This translates into CASSIRTGDTGELFF.

CDR3 DNA: TGTGCCAGCTCACCACCATCCGGTTACAATGAGCAGTTCTTC. This sequence encodes CASSPPSGYNEQFF. This rearrangement joins TRBV18 to TRBJ2-1; D is unclear. V lost 0 bases and J lost 4, with 7 bases in between. Germline V gene lookup returns CDR1 KGHSH and CDR2 LQKENI. The CDR3 extends over 14 amino acids. The whole variable domain, remainder taken from reference TRBV18 and TRBJ2-1, is NAGVMQNPRHLVRRRGQEARLRCSPMKGHSHVYWYRQLPEEGLKFMVYLQKENIIDESGMPKERFSAEFPKEGPSILRIQQVVRGDSAAYFCASSPPSGYNEQFFGPGTRLTVL.

The chain has TRBV19 and TRBJ2-7; 7 nucleotides line up with TRBD1. The CDR3 covers 13 residues. Per the germline V gene, CDR1 is LNHDA and CDR2 is SQIVND (reference sequence). V shed 5 bases and J 3 bases; nucleotides not matched to a gene: 4. The CDR3: CASSFRGSYEQYF. Here the CDR3 DNA reads TGTGCCAGTAGTTTCAGGGGGAGCTACGAGCAGTACTTC.

This chain joins TRBV5-4 and TRBJ1-1, with D tentatively TRBD1 (6 bases). The germline gives CDR1 SGHNT, CDR2 YYREEE (reference sequence). This CDR3 is 14 amino acids long. The V and J ends lost 4 bases and 3 bases respectively, with 13 bases between them. The CDR3 protein is CASSRQGRDTEAFF. The CDR3 DNA reads as TGTGCCAGCAGCCGTCAGGGGCGGGACACTGAAGCTTTCTTT.

This clone was seen just once. V is TRBV27 and J is TRBJ2-3, with TRBD2 matching over 9 bases. The CDR3 totals 15 residues. CDR1 and CDR2 (germline): MNHEY, SMNVEV (reference sequence). V shed 3 bases, J shed 3 bases, and the junction held 4 bases outside the gene matches. The CDR3 DNA is TGTGCCAGCAGTTTTAGCGGGAGCGTGACAGATACGCAGTATTTT. Translating gives CASSFSGSVTDTQYF.

The chain carries TRBV7-9 and TRBJ2-1; tentatively, D is TRBD1 (5 bases). CDR1 SEHNR and CDR2 FQNEAQ come from the germline V gene (reference sequence). CDR3 length: 11 residues. Deletions cut 2 bases from V and 13 bases from J, with 9 bases between. The CDR3 bases are TGTGCCAGCAGCTTAATCAGGGAACAGTTCTTC. This encodes CASSLIREQFF.

The chain is built from TRBV7-2 and TRBJ1-1; D call uncertain. The CDR3 spans 13 residues. Per germline, CDR1 SGHTA and CDR2 FQGNSA. The ends were cut back, 4 bases at V and 1 base at J, with 7 bases in the middle. CDR3 bases: TGTGCCAGCAGCTCCCAGAAGAACACTGAAGCTTTCTTT. Translating gives CASSSQKNTEAFF.

The chain uses TRBV28 and TRBJ1-2, with D maybe TRBD1 (5 bases). Germline V gives CDR1 MDHEN, CDR2 SYDVKM. Trimming removed 3 bases at V and 0 bases at J, with 11 bases between. CDR3 length: 15 amino acids. CDR3 sequence (DNA): TGTGCCAGCAGTTTGGGGGACCGACCTAACTATGGCTACACCTTC. Its translation: CASSLGDRPNYGYTF.

The chain couples TRBV6-4 to TRBJ1-2; weak D call: TRBD1 (5 bases). Trimming removed 3 bases from V and 0 bases from J, with 5 bases in between. Per the germline V gene, CDR1 is MRHNA and CDR2 is SNTAGT. CDR3 length: 13 amino acids. CDR3: CASSETANYGYTF. CDR3 in DNA: TGTGCCAGCAGTGAGACAGCTAACTATGGCTACACCTTC.

The chain combines TRBV29-1 with TRBJ2-1; D is tentatively TRBD1 or TRBD2 (5 bases each). Trimming left V 4 bases short and J 0 bases short, with 13 bases between. This CDR3 spans 15 amino acids. Looked up from germline, CDR1 is SQVTM and CDR2 is ANQGSEA. The DNA for the CDR3 is TGCAGCGTTGCTCGGGACCACAGCTCCTACAATGAGCAGTTCTTC. Translated, it gives CSVARDHSSYNEQFF.